This passage covers 32 T cell receptor beta chains from one sample sequenced in a study of blood T cells in healthy people across ages (dated by TCRdb to 2013 to 2016). Library method: 5' RACE. Instrument on record: Illumina HiSeq 2500. The second PCR ran for about 6 to 12 cycles and used a J-beta primer mix along with a sample-barcoded 5' primer. TCRdb reworked the public reads: Q25 trimming with fastp, MiXCR clone assembly, productive beta chains retained. Each entry merges the rows of one CDR3 protein and shows their most common DNA and genes. This sample has more than 800,000 distinct CDR3 sequences in its table, and 29% of those were observed once. The ten top clones hold 17% of the sample. Sequencing input: blood. The origin of the receptors is a woman aged 80 or over in good health.

This clonotype was found many times. The chain employs TRBV25-1 and TRBJ2-3; D not resolved. V gave up 4 bases and J gave up 5 bases, with 7 bases separating them. The CDR3 contains 12 residues. Germline lookup yields CDR1 MGHDK and CDR2 SYGVNS. The CDR3 region is CASSVFKDTQYF. The CDR3 region has the DNA TGTGCCAGCAGTGTCTTTAAAGATACGCAGTATTTT.

Ten or more counts support this clonotype. The V call is TRBV24-1, the J call TRBJ2-1; 9 bases map to TRBD1. The CDR3 covers 16 residues. Germline assignment: CDR1 KGHDR and CDR2 SFDVKD. V gave up 3 bases and J gave up 4 bases; unmatched junction bases: 6. The CDR3 is CATSDLTGTGYNEQFF. CDR3 in DNA: TGTGCCACCAGTGATCTTACCGGGACAGGGTACAATGAGCAGTTCTTC.

This clonotype was detected many times. The chain couples TRBV10-3 to TRBJ2-5, with a possible D match to TRBD1 (6 bases). Germline V gene data show CDR1 as ENHRY and CDR2 as SYGVKD. The V end was cut by 4 bases, the J end by 1 base, with 13 bases between. There are 15 residues in the CDR3. This CDR3 reads CAISARQARQETQYF. CDR3 in DNA: TGTGCCATCAGTGCACGACAGGCTCGCCAAGAGACCCAGTACTTC.

The sample holds a few counts of this clonotype. Possible read error: a much larger clone is one base away. This sequence joins TRBV10-3 and TRBJ1-2; 9 nucleotides line up with TRBD1. This CDR3 is 14 amino acids long. The V gene's germline CDR1 is ENHRY and CDR2 SYGVKD. CDR3 sequence reads: CAISQGQGNYDYTF. The CDR3 DNA follows: TGTGCCATCAGTCAGGGACAGGGAAACTATGACTACACCTTC.

This clonotype was found many times. The genes are TRBV7-9 and TRBJ2-2, with D uncertain. V lost 3 bases to trimming and J lost 7 bases, with 12 bases between them. Germline CDR1 SEHNR, CDR2 FQNEAQ (reference sequence). There are 14 residues in the CDR3. The CDR3 DNA sequence: TGTGCCAGCAGCTTTCAAGGAGTTGGCGGGGAGCTGTTTTTT. Encoded protein: CASSFQGVGGELFF.

Concerning this clonotype: The junction and the germline gene differ at one end; a read error may be behind it. V is TRBV7-2 and J is TRBJ1-1, with 9 bases fitting TRBD1. CDR1 and CDR2 (germline): SGHTA, FQGNSA. This CDR3 has 18 residues. The CDR3 sequence is CASSSYDRGLDGNTESFF. DNA for the CDR3: TGTGCCAGCAGCTCGTATGACAGGGGGTTGGATGGGAACACTGAATCTTTCTTT.

The chain recombines TRBV12-3 or TRBV12-4 with TRBJ2-2; 9 nucleotides match TRBD1. Germline trimming cut 6 bases from V and 3 bases from J; bases unmatched to any gene: 5. The CDR3 is 15 amino acids. The CDR3 nucleotides are TGTGCCAGCAGGGAACAGGGGGCCCACACCGGGGAGCTGTTTTTT. Its translation: CASREQGAHTGELFF.

This clonotype was seen once. The chain carries TRBV7-8 and TRBJ2-2; 7 nucleotides line up with TRBD1. Germline V CDR1 and CDR2: SGHVS, FQNEAQ. V gave up 5 bases and J gave up 3 bases; unmatched junction bases: 6. The CDR3 has 15 residues. The CDR3 region is CASSATGPDTGELFF. The CDR3 region has the DNA TGTGCCAGCAGCGCGACAGGGCCGGACACCGGGGAGCTGTTTTTT. Supplemented by reference TRBV7-8 and TRBJ2-2, the full variable domain reads GAGVSQSPRYKVAKRGQDVALRCDPISGHVSLFWYQQALGQGPEFLTYFQNEAQLDKSGLPSDRFFAERPEGSVSTLKIQRTQQEDSAVYLCASSATGPDTGELFFGEGSRLTVL.

The V and J genes are TRBV20-1 and TRBJ1-1, with D possibly matching TRBD1 (5 bases). Trimming removed 0 bases from V and 5 bases from J, with 13 bases in between. CDR1 and CDR2 from the germline V gene are DFQATT and SNEGSKA (reference sequence). CDR3 length: 14 amino acids. Here the CDR3 reads CSAREVRAETEAFF. CDR3 nucleotides: TGCAGTGCTAGAGAGGTCAGGGCGGAAACTGAAGCTTTCTTT.

This clonotype was found a few times. This may be a read error: a much more frequent sequence differs by one nucleotide. The chain combines TRBV6-5 with TRBJ2-3; D is ambiguous. CDR3 size: 15 residues. Germline V gene sequence: CDR1 MNHEY, CDR2 SVGAGI. The CDR3 DNA is TGTGCCAGCAGTATGACCCGAGTCAGCACAGATACGCGGTATTTT. Amino acids: CASSMTRVSTDTRYF.

A few counts support this clonotype. Relative to the germline gene, one junction end is altered; a read error may explain this. The chain is built from TRBV11-2 and TRBJ2-5; TRBD1 aligns across 8 bases. TRBJ2-7 explains the end of the DNA better; the J call may be wrong. CDR3 size: 15 residues. CDR1 is SGHAT and CDR2 is FQNNGV in the germline V gene. CDR3 residues: CASGLEQGAPNEQYF. Here the CDR3 DNA reads TGTGCCAGCGGCTTAGAGCAGGGGGCACCCAACGAGCAGTACTTC.

This clonotype has just one count. This sequence joins TRBV7-9 and TRBJ2-7; D is perhaps TRBD1 (6 bases). Germline CDR1 is SEHNR and CDR2 is FQNEAQ (reference sequence). V lost 5 bases and J 3 bases, leaving 11 bases between the germline ends. CDR3 length equals 13 residues. The CDR3 loop reads CASSGQRIYEQYF. The CDR3 coding sequence is TGTGCCAGCAGCGGACAGCGAATCTACGAGCAGTACTTC.

This clonotype has a count of ten or more. V gene TRBV6-2 or TRBV6-3 combines with J gene TRBJ2-5, with D perhaps matching TRBD2 (5 bases). Per germline, CDR1 MNHEY and CDR2 SVGEGT. The ends were cut back, 3 bases at V and 8 bases at J, with 7 bases in the middle. The CDR3 runs 11 residues. The DNA for the CDR3 is TGTGCCAGCAGTTATTCTAGCACCCAGTACTTC. It yields the protein CASSYSSTQYF.

The V call is TRBV5-1, the J call TRBJ1-1; D unclear. V lost 6 bases to trimming and J lost 7 bases, with 10 bases between them. The CDR3 contains 11 residues. CDR1 is SGHRS and CDR2 is YFSETQ in the germline V gene. The CDR3: CASTGDVEAFF. In DNA form, the CDR3 reads TGCGCCAGCACCGGAGACGTTGAAGCTTTCTTT.

The CDR3, as DNA: TGCAGCGTTGAGTGGACAGGGAGGGGCACTGAAGCTTTCTTT. It is translated as CSVEWTGRGTEAFF. J is TRBJ1-1 and V is TRBV29-1, with 8 nucleotides matching TRBD1. Germline CDR1 reads SQVTM; CDR2 reads ANQGSEA. The CDR3 has 14 amino acids. The V segment lost 3 bases and the J segment 4 bases; nucleotides outside the gene matches: 7. The full variable domain, completed using reference TRBV29-1 and TRBJ1-1, is SAVISQKPSRDICQRGTSLTIQCQVDSQVTMMFWYRQQPGQSLTLIATANQGSEATYESGFVIDKFPISRPNLTFSTLTVSNMSPEDSSIYLCSVEWTGRGTEAFFGQGTRLTVV.

This clonotype was counted many times. The CDR3 coding sequence is TGTGCCAGCAGCTCCAGACTCGGTCTCTACGAGCAGTACTTC. This sequence encodes CASSSRLGLYEQYF. The chain couples TRBV7-2 to TRBJ2-7; no firm D call. The V gene lost 4 bases and the J gene lost 3 bases, with 13 bases spanning the gap. The V gene's germline CDR1 is SGHTA and CDR2 FQGNSA. The CDR3 covers 14 residues.

This clonotype was recorded a few times. The chain couples TRBV5-1 to TRBJ1-4, with 8 bases fitting TRBD1. The J segment lost 8 bases and the V segment lost 1 base, leaving 16 bases of the junction unmatched. This CDR3 has 18 amino acids. Germline loops: CDR1 SGHRS, CDR2 YFSETQ. CDR3 in amino acids: CASSLYGQGASFSEKLFF. The CDR3 coding sequence is TGCGCCAGCAGCTTGTACGGCCAGGGGGCAAGTTTCTCCGAAAAACTGTTTTTT.

The chain carries TRBV6-1 and TRBJ2-2; D is unclear. The V and J ends lost 0 bases and 7 bases respectively, with 12 bases between them. This CDR3 has 15 residues. Per the germline V gene, CDR1 is MNHNS and CDR2 is SASEGT. CDR3 nucleotide sequence: TGTGCCAGCAGTGAAGCCGACGATTGGGGCGGGGAGCTGTTTTTT. Protein product: CASSEADDWGGELFF.

The count of this clonotype is one. The chain recombines TRBV20-1 with TRBJ1-2; D is undetermined. Germline assignment: CDR1 DFQATT and CDR2 SNEGSKA (reference sequence). Trimming took off 3 bases at V and 4 bases at J, with 15 bases between the two ends. The CDR3 spans 14 residues. CDR3 loop: CSARPNRAAYGYTF. Here the CDR3 DNA reads TGCAGTGCTAGGCCCAATAGGGCAGCCTATGGCTACACCTTC.

This clonotype was observed a few times. A much larger clone lies one base from this, so it may be a read error. The rearrangement joins TRBV7-2 to TRBJ2-7; 9 positions match TRBD1. The germline V gene has CDR1 SGHTA and CDR2 FQGNSA. V shed 5 bases, J shed 7 bases, and the junction held 9 bases outside the gene matches. This CDR3 contains 14 residues. The DNA of the CDR3 is TGTGCCAGCAGCATGGGACAGGGCTACAATGAGCAGTACTTC. Amino acid sequence: CASSMGQGYNEQYF.

This clonotype appeared many times. The rearrangement links TRBV10-3 to TRBJ2-3; either TRBD1 or TRBD2 may supply D (5 bases each). Germline V gene lookup returns CDR1 ENHRY and CDR2 SYGVKD. V lost 0 bases to trimming and J lost 6 bases, with 13 bases between them. CDR3 length: 15 amino acids. CDR3 nucleotide sequence: TGTGCCATCAGTGAGTCGGGGACCAACAGTGATACGCAGTATTTT. It is translated as CAISESGTNSDTQYF.

V and J are TRBV12-3 or TRBV12-4 and TRBJ2-7; 7 bases agree with TRBD1. With V trimmed by 3 bases and J by 0 bases, 5 bases remained unmatched. The CDR3 runs to 15 residues. The CDR3 loop reads CASSFPAGGSYEQYF. DNA for the CDR3: TGTGCCAGCAGTTTCCCCGCAGGGGGCTCCTACGAGCAGTACTTC.

This clonotype was seen ten or more times. A single base separates this from a much larger clone, so it may be a read error. The chain couples TRBV12-3 or TRBV12-4 to TRBJ2-1, with D possibly being TRBD1 (6 bases). The DNA matches TRBJ2-7 better at its end, which makes the J call doubtful. The CDR3 totals 14 residues. CDR3 nucleotides: TGTGCCAGCTACCCGTCTACAGGGTACAATGAGCAGTACTTC. This encodes CASYPSTGYNEQYF.

This clonotype was seen repeatedly, ten times or more. The chain employs TRBV5-1 and TRBJ2-6; 11 bases fit TRBD1. The CDR3 contains 17 residues. Per the germline V gene, CDR1 is SGHRS and CDR2 is YFSETQ. The J segment lost 4 bases and the V segment lost 0 bases, leaving 3 bases of the junction unmatched. CDR3 loop: CASSLGTGGGGANVLTF. CDR3 sequence (DNA): TGCGCCAGCAGCTTGGGGACAGGGGGCGGAGGGGCCAACGTCCTGACTTTC.

Many counts were recorded for this clonotype. The chain has TRBV7-2 and TRBJ1-1, with D unresolved. The CDR3 runs 15 residues. Per the germline V gene, CDR1 is SGHTA and CDR2 is FQGNSA. V was trimmed by 5 bases and J by 7 bases, leaving 20 bases between them. CDR3: CASSGSSARFLEAFF. The CDR3 coding sequence is TGTGCCAGCAGCGGTTCCTCCGCCAGGTTCCTTGAAGCTTTCTTT.

This clonotype was recorded a few times. J is TRBJ1-4 and V is TRBV28; D possibly corresponds to TRBD1 (6 bases). The CDR3 is 12 amino acids. Trimming cost V 8 bases and J 3 bases, with 7 bases left between them. The germline V gene encodes CDR1 MDHEN and CDR2 SYDVKM. Here the CDR3 DNA reads TGTGCCAGCCGACAGGCTAATGAAAAACTGTTTTTT. It encodes CASRQANEKLFF.

V gene TRBV10-2 combines with J gene TRBJ1-1; D call uncertain. The CDR3 has 13 residues. The ends were cut back, 2 bases at V and 5 bases at J, with 9 bases in the middle. From germline, CDR1 is WSHSY and CDR2 SAAADI. The CDR3 coding sequence is TGCGCCAGCAGTGAGGGTCTTATAACTGAAGCTTTCTTT. Protein: CASSEGLITEAFF.

In its sample, this clonotype was seen a few times. The V call is TRBV20-1, the J call TRBJ1-2, with D possibly being TRBD1 (6 bases). Per germline, CDR1 DFQATT and CDR2 SNEGSKA (reference sequence). This CDR3 region has 14 residues. V was trimmed by 0 bases and J by 6 bases, leaving 14 bases between them. Here the CDR3 reads CSARDGGGGNGYTF. DNA for the CDR3: TGCAGTGCTAGAGATGGAGGAGGGGGGAATGGCTACACCTTC.

This clonotype was detected many times. V and J are TRBV7-2 and TRBJ2-3, with 7 bases identical to TRBD1. The junction had 7 bases not matched to a gene; V was cut back by 5 bases and J by 8 bases. The CDR3 has 13 residues. The germline V gene encodes CDR1 SGHTA and CDR2 FQGNSA. In DNA form, the CDR3 reads TGTGCCAGCAGCCGCGACAGGGTTTCTACGCAGTATTTT. Translation gives CASSRDRVSTQYF.

This clonotype has a handful of counts. V and J are TRBV11-2 and TRBJ2-2; 7 nucleotides agree with TRBD2. CDR1 and CDR2 (germline): SGHAT, FQNNGV. The CDR3 loop spans 14 amino acids. Trimming took 6 bases from V and 7 from J; bases not matched to a gene: 8. CDR3 amino acids: CASRFTSVGGELFF. CDR3 sequence (DNA): TGTGCCAGCAGGTTTACTAGCGTAGGCGGGGAGCTGTTTTTT.

This clonotype was observed at least ten times. This chain uses TRBV3-1 with TRBJ2-6; D is uncertain. The germline gives CDR1 LGHDT, CDR2 YNNKEL (reference sequence). V lost 7 bases to trimming and J lost 2 bases, with 15 bases between them. This CDR3 is 16 amino acids long. The CDR3 loop reads CASNHLTTTGANVLTF. CDR3 nucleotide sequence: TGTGCCAGCAACCATTTGACGACAACTGGGGCCAACGTCCTGACTTTC. The whole variable domain, remainder taken from reference TRBV3-1 and TRBJ2-6, is DTAVSQTPKYLVTQMGNDKSIKCEQNLGHDTMYWYKQDSKKFLKIMFSYNNKELIINETVPNRFSPKSPDKAHLNLHINSLELGDSAVYFCASNHLTTTGANVLTFGAGSRLTVL.

On this clonotype itself: Possible read error: a much larger clone is one base away. V gene TRBV20-1 combines with J gene TRBJ1-5; possibly TRBD1 for D (5 bases). Germline V CDR1 and CDR2: DFQATT, SNEGSKA (reference sequence). This CDR3 has 14 residues. CDR3 protein: CSARHGAANQLQHF. The CDR3 DNA follows: TGCAGTGCTAGGCATGGGGCCGCCAATCAGCTCCAGCATTTT.